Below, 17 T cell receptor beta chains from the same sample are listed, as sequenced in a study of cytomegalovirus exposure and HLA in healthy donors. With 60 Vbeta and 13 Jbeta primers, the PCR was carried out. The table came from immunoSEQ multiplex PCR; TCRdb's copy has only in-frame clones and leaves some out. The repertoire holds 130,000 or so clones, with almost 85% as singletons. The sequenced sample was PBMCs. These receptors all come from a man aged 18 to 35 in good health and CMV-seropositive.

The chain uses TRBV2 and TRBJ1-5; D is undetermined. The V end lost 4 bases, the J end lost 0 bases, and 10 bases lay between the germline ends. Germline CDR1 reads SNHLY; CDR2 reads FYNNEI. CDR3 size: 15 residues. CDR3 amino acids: CASSADSHSNQPQHF. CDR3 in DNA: TGTGCCAGCAGTGCCGACTCACATAGCAATCAGCCCCAGCATTTT.

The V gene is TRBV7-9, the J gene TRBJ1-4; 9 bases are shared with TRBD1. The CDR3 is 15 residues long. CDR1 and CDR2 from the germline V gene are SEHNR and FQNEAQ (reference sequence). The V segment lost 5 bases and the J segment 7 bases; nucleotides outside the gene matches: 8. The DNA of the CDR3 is TGTGCCAGCAGCATCGGGACAGGGCGAGGTGAAAAACTGTTTTTT. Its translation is CASSIGTGRGEKLFF.

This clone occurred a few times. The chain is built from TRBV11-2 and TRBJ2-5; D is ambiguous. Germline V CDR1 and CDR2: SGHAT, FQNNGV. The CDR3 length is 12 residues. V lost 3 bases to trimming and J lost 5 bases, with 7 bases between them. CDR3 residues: CASSLSMETQYF. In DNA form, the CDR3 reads TGTGCCAGCAGCTTGTCTATGGAGACCCAGTACTTC.

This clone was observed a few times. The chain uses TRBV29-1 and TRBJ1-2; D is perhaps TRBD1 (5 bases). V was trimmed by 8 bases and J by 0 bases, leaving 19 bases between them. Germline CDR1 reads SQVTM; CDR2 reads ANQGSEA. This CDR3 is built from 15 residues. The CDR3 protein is CSTEWVDSSNYGYTF. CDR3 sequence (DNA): TGCAGCACTGAATGGGTCGACAGTTCTAACTATGGCTACACCTTC.

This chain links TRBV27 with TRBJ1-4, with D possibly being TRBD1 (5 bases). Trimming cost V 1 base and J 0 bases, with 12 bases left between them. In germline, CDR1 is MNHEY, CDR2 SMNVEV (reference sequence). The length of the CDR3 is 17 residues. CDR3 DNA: TGTGCCAGCAGTTTATACGGACATCTACCAACTAATGAAAAACTGTTTTTT. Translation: CASSLYGHLPTNEKLFF.

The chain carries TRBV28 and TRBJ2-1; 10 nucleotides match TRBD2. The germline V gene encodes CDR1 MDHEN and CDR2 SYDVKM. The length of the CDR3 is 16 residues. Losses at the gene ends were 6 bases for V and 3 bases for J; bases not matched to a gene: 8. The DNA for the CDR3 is TGTGCCAGCAGCAATCGGGCTAGCGGGGGCTACAATGAGCAGTTCTTC. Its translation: CASSNRASGGYNEQFF.

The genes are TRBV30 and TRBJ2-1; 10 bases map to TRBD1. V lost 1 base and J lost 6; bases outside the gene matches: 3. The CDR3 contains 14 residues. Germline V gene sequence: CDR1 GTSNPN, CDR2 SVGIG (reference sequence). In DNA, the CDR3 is TGTGCCTGGAGTGGACAGGGGGCCCTCAATGAGCAGTTCTTC. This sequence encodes CAWSGQGALNEQFF.

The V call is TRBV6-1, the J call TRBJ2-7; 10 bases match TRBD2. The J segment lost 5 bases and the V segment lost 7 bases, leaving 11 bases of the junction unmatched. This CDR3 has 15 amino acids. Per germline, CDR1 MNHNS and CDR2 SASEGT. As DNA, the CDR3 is TGTGCCAGCACCCCCCTAGCGGGAGCGGGTGACGAGCAGTACTTC. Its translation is CASTPLAGAGDEQYF.

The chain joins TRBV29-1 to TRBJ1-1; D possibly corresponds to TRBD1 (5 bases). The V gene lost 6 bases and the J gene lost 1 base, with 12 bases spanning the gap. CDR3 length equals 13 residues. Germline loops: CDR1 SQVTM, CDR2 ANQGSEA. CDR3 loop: CSVEMDTNTEAFF. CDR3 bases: TGCAGCGTAGAAATGGACACGAACACTGAAGCTTTCTTT.

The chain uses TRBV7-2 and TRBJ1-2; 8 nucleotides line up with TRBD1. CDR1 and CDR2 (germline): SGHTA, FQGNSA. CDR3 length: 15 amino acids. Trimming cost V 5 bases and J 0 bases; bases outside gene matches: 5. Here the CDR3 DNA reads TGTGCCAGCAGCCCTAGGGACAGGCCTAACTATGGCTACACCTTC. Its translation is CASSPRDRPNYGYTF.

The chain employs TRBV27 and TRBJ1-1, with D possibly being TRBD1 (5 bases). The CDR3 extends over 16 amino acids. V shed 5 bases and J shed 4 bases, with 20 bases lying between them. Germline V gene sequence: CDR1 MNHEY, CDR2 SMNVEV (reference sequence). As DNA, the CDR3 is TGTGCCAGCAGTCTAACCCACGCAGGGAGGCCCACTGAAGCTTTCTTT. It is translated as CASSLTHAGRPTEAFF.

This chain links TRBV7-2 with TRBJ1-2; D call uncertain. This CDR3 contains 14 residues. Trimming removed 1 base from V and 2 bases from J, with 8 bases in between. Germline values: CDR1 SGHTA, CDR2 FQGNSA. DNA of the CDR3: TGTGCCAGCAGCTTAGAGTGGCTCAACTATGGCTACACCTTC. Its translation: CASSLEWLNYGYTF. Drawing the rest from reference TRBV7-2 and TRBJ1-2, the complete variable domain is GAGVSQSPSNKVTEKGKDVELRCDPISGHTALYWYRQSLGQGLEFLIYFQGNSAPDKSGLPSDRFSAERTGGSVSTLTIQRTQQEDSAVYLCASSLEWLNYGYTFGSGTRLTVV.

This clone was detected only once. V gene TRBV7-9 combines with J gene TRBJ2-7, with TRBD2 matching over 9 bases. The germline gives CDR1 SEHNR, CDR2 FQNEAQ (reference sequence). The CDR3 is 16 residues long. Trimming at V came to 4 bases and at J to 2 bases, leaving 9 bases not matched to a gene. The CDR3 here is CASSSILGTSTYEQYF. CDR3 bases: TGTGCCAGCAGCTCAATTCTCGGGACTAGCACCTACGAGCAGTACTTC.

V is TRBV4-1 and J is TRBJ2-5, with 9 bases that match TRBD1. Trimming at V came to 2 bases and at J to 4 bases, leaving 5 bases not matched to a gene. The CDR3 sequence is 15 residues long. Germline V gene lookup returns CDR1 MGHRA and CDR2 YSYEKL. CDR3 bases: TGCGCCAGCAGCCAAACGGGACAGGGTGCAGAGACCCAGTACTTC. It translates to CASSQTGQGAETQYF.

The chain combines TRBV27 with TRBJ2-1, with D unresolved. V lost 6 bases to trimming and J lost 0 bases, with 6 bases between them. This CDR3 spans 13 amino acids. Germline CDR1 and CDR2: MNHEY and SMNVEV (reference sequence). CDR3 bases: TGTGCCAGCAGCCTTAGCTCCTACAATGAGCAGTTCTTC. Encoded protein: CASSLSSYNEQFF.

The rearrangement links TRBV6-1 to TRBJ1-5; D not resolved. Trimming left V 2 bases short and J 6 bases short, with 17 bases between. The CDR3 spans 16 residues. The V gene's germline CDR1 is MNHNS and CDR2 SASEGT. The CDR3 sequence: CASSEPRGGLTQPQHF. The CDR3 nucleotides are TGTGCCAGCAGTGAACCCCGGGGTGGGTTAACTCAGCCCCAGCATTTT.

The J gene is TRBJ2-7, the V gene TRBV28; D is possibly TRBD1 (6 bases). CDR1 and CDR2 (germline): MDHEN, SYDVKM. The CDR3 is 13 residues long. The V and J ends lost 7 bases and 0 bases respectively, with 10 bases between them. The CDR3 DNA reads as TGTGCCAGCAAAGACAGGACCTCCTACGAGCAGTACTTC. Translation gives CASKDRTSYEQYF.